These 13 T cell receptor beta chains were sequenced from one sample in a study of identical twins. TCRdb redid the calling of the 5' RACE reads with MiXCR, one entry per CDR3 protein. The top ten clones hold 13% to 15% of a sample with about 200,000 distinct CDR3 sequences, 6% to 7% of them seen once. These sequences were also reported in another study, on T cells expressing NK-cell markers.

Specimen: CD8+ T cells sorted from blood. The receptor source for this set is a woman under 30 in good health.

The V and J genes are TRBV5-2 and TRBJ1-2; no check of the table's D call, TRBD1, against the DNA was made. TRBV5-2 is noted as a pseudogene. The CDR3 is 15 residues long. CDR3 coding DNA: TGTGCCATGGGCCCCGGGCCAGGGGTCGGCTATGGCTACACCTTC. It codes for CAMGPGPGVGYGYTF.

A few counts support this clonotype. This rearrangement joins TRBV29-1 to TRBJ2-7; 11 bases are shared with TRBD1. Germline V gene sequence: CDR1 SQVTM, CDR2 ANQGSEA. The V segment lost 6 bases and the J segment 3 bases; nucleotides outside the gene matches: 4. The CDR3 has 13 amino acids. The CDR3 coding sequence is TGCAGCGTGTGGACAGGGGGCAACTACGAGCAGTACTTC. This codes for CSVWTGGNYEQYF.

This rearrangement joins TRBV6-2 or TRBV6-3 to TRBJ2-4, with no clear D. CDR1 MNHEY and CDR2 SVGEGT come from the germline V gene. This CDR3 is built from 16 residues. With 0 bases removed from V and 0 bases from J, the gap between germline ends came to 9 bases. CDR3 in amino acids: CASSYSSQLAKNIQYF. CDR3 DNA sequence: TGTGCCAGCAGTTACTCCTCCCAGCTAGCCAAAAACATTCAGTACTTC.

This clonotype has ten or more counts. The gene calls are TRBV15 and TRBJ1-1; D gene ambiguous. V dropped 3 bases and J dropped 12 bases, with 11 bases sitting between them. This CDR3 has 11 amino acids. From germline, CDR1 is LNHNV and CDR2 YYDKDF (reference sequence). The CDR3 reads CATSSPPETFF. Written as DNA, the CDR3 is TGTGCCACCAGCAGTCCCCCGGAGACTTTCTTT.

This clonotype has more than one count but fewer than ten. This chain joins TRBV12-3 or TRBV12-4 and TRBJ2-6; D perhaps matches TRBD1 (5 bases). The CDR3 totals 13 residues. V was shortened by 4 bases and J by 5 bases, with 6 bases between the two germline ends. This CDR3 is CASSWGWANVLTF. DNA for the CDR3: TGTGCCAGCAGTTGGGGCTGGGCCAACGTCCTGACTTTC.

The gene calls are TRBV10-2 and TRBJ2-3, with 9 bases aligning to TRBD2. The CDR3 is 16 residues long. CDR1 is WSHSY, CDR2 SAAADI, per germline. V dropped 4 bases and J dropped 0; count of bases not matched to a gene: 5. In nucleotides, the CDR3 is TGCGCCAGCAGTGGGCCTAGCGGGATTAGCACAGATACGCAGTATTTT. Residues: CASSGPSGISTDTQYF.

This clonotype was picked up a small number of times. The CDR3 DNA follows: TGCAGTGCTAGATCACTAGCGGGAGTTCTCGAGCAGTACTTC. Amino acids: CSARSLAGVLEQYF. This rearrangement joins TRBV20-1 to TRBJ2-7, with 11 nucleotides matching TRBD2. Germline loops: CDR1 DFQATT, CDR2 SNEGSKA (reference sequence). This CDR3 is built from 14 residues. Trimming took 2 bases from V and 6 from J; bases not matched to a gene: 6.

This chain links TRBV4-1 with TRBJ2-3; D unresolved. The CDR3 length is 14 residues. Germline V CDR1 and CDR2: MGHRA, YSYEKL. Trimming stripped 0 bases from V and 7 bases from J, with 11 bases between. The DNA of the CDR3 is TGCGCCAGCAGCCAAGAAGCCTTATCGTATACGCAGTATTTT. Residues: CASSQEALSYTQYF.

The sample holds a few counts of this clonotype. CDR3 sequence: CSVDGDTEAFF. CDR3 sequence (DNA): TGCAGCGTTGACGGCGACACTGAAGCTTTCTTT. V usage is TRBV29-1 and J usage is TRBJ1-1; D is uncertain. Germline lookup yields CDR1 SQVTM and CDR2 ANQGSEA. The CDR3 sequence is 11 residues long. With 3 bases removed from V and 3 bases from J, the gap between germline ends came to 5 bases.

This clonotype showed up just a few times. The genes are TRBV12-3 or TRBV12-4 and TRBJ2-1, with D perhaps TRBD2 (5 bases). CDR3 length equals 12 residues. The ends were cut back, 8 bases at V and 2 bases at J, with 7 bases in the middle. Written as DNA, the CDR3 is TGTGCCAGCCGCGGGCCCTACAATGAGCAGTTCTTC. Its translation: CASRGPYNEQFF.

This clonotype was recorded at least ten times. One junction end does not reproduce the germline sequence, and a read error may be involved. The V and J genes are TRBV5-6 and TRBJ1-1, with D possibly TRBD1 on 5 matching bases. This CDR3 has 12 residues. CDR1 SGHDT and CDR2 YYEEEE come from the germline V gene. The CDR3 spells CASSLGRGEAFF. The CDR3 region has the DNA TGCGCCAGCAGCTTGGGGAGGGGTGAAGCTTTCTTT.

CDR3 sequence reads: CASRTARGHTSGANVLTF. The DNA for the CDR3 is TGTGCCAGCAGGACTGCTAGGGGCCACACCTCTGGGGCCAACGTCCTGACTTTC. The rearrangement joins TRBV6-4 to TRBJ2-6; weak D call: TRBD1 (5 bases). Between the trimmed V and J ends, which lost 6 bases and 0 bases, there was a span of 18 bases. The CDR3 is made up of 18 amino acids. The V gene's germline CDR1 is MRHNA and CDR2 SNTAGT.

This chain uses TRBV7-9 with TRBJ2-3; TRBD1 or TRBD2 may be the D gene (6 bases each). CDR1 and CDR2 (germline): SEHNR, FQNEAQ (reference sequence). The CDR3 extends over 14 amino acids. The V end lost 4 bases, the J end lost 4 bases, and 12 bases lay between the germline ends. In DNA form, the CDR3 reads TGTGCCAGCAGCTCGAGGAGGGGGGCAGATACGCAGTATTTT. Translation: CASSSRRGADTQYF.